The source of this T cell receptor beta chain is a study of blood T cell repertoires in COVID-19. Study information: The origin of the acute and convalescent COVID-19 samples was the United States, Italy and Spain. PBMCs, B-cell-depleted T cells, or T cells provided the cDNA or gDNA that made up the material.

The repertoire was sequenced with immunoSEQ multiplex PCR; TCRdb's copy has only in-frame clones and lacks some. The sample has 280,000 or so clones, 90% seen once. Categorization into cohorts depended on clinical history that participants reported. Germline lookup yields CDR1 GTSNPN and CDR2 SVGIG (reference sequence). This CDR3 spans 15 amino acids. Trimming took 0 bases from V and 0 from J; bases not matched to a gene: 3. V is TRBV30 and J is TRBJ2-7; 9 bases align to TRBD1. Sample: PBMCs or T cells enriched from blood (not recorded which). This TCR was recovered from a woman younger than 30 with acute COVID-19. The DNA for the CDR3 is TGTGCCTGGAGTGTAGGACAGGGGAGCTCCTACGAGCAGTACTTC. As protein: CAWSVGQGSSYEQYF.